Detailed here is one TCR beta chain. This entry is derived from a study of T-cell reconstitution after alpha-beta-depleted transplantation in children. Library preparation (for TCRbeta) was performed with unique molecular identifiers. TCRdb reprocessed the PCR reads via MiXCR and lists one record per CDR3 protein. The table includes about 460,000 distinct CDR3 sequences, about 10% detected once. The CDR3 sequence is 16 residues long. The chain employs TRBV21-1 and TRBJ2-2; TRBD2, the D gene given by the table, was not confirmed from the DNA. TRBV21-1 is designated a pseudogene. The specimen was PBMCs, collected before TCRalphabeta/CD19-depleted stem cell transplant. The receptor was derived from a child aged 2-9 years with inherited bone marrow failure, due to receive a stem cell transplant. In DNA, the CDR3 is TGTGCCAGCAGCAACGACCGGAGGGGAAACACCGGGGAGCTGTTTTTT. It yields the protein CASSNDRRGNTGELFF.